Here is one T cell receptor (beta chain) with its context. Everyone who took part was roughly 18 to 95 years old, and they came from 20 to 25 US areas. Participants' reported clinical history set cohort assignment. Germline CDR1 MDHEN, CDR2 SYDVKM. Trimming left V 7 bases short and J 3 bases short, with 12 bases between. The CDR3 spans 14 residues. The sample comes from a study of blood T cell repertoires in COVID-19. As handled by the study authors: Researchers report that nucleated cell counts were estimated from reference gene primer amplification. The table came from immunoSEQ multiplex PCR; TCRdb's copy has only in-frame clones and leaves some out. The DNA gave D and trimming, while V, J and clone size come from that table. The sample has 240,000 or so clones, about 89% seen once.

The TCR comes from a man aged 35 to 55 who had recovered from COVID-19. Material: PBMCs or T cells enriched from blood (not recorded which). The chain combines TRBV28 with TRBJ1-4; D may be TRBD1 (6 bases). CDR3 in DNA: TGTGCCAGCATCAACCAGGGGTCTAATGAAAAACTGTTTTTT. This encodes CASINQGSNEKLFF.